This T cell receptor (beta chain) comes out of a study of OX40 agonist ivuxolimab in advanced cancers. Turning to the overall study: Ivuxolimab, which targeted the costimulatory receptor OX40 (CD134), was an agonistic, fully human IgG2 monoclonal antibody. Intravenous ivuxolimab was administered to patients every 2 weeks at six dose levels: 0.01, 0.1, 0.3, 1.5, 3 and 10 mg/kg. Among the roughly 50 dose-escalation patients, about 19 had hepatocellular carcinoma, roughly 15 melanoma, 9 renal cell carcinoma and 9 head and neck cancer. The dose-escalation cohort was about 86% male with a mean age of about 60 years, ranging from roughly 20 to 80. Patients were allowed to have had prior anti-PD-1, anti-PD-L1 or anti-CTLA-4 therapy, and 30% to 40% of the dose-escalation patients had previously received checkpoint inhibitors. Three dose-escalation patients achieved partial responses, one with hepatocellular carcinoma and two with cutaneous melanoma. Peripheral TCRbeta sequencing was intended to test whether TCR sequence diversity was altered and clonal T-cell expansion was caused by ivuxolimab. The paper describes the monotherapy dose-escalation part (N of about 54 patients) of the phase I trial of ivuxolimab. The study at large found these results: In partial responders in the 0.1-3.0 mg/kg groups, normalized peripheral clonal expansion was found to be among the lowest, especially among CD8+ T cells. The antigen specificity of the peripheral T cells that underwent clonal expansion was not determined. Low levels of normalized T-cell clonal expansion were also seen in some nonresponding patients. At doses of 0.1 to 3.0 mg/kg, clonal expansion of both CD4+ and CD8+ blood T cells was observed from baseline to week 6. After ivuxolimab, expanded clones were on average more numerous among CD8+ T cells than among CD4+ T cells.

Patients with a history of autoimmune disease or receiving systemic immunosuppression were excluded from the trial. In every dose cohort, peripheral blood was drawn for TCR sequencing at baseline, cycle 4 day 1, and cycle 7 day 1. Samples came from an open-label, multicenter, first-in-human phase I dose-escalation trial of ivuxolimab. Adults with locally advanced or metastatic melanoma, renal cell, hepatocellular, or head and neck squamous cell carcinoma were enrolled in the trial. Before TCR sequencing, CD4+ T cells and CD8+ T cells were sorted from peripheral blood as separate populations. Trimming at the junction amounts to 1 base on V and 6 bases on J, and the germline ends lie 10 bases apart. Reading from cysteine to phenylalanine, the CDR3 counts 14 amino acids. The entry retains the CDR3 DNA only, 42 bases that are in frame from base 1. The germline V gene provides CDR1 SGHTA and CDR2 FQGNSA.

Genomic DNA was isolated from the sorted cells so that the TCRbeta CDR3 region could be sequenced. The immunoSEQ Assay was used to sequence the TCRbeta CDR3 regions. Imported from immuneACCESS, the table was reduced by TCRdb to in-frame sequences with V and J called. These copies leave out some clones; in studies compared against another copy, an unresolved V gene accounts for under half, and the cause of the remainder is not known. The sample contains about 95,000 clones, 80% to 90% of them found a single time. The top ten hold under 0.4% of the sample. Of note for this clone: Its antigen is not yet known. No base quality values were provided; no much bigger clone lies one nucleotide off.

This specimen was CD4+ or CD8+ T cells sorted from blood, taken in a trial of the OX40 agonist ivuxolimab. Recombination linked TRBV7-2 to TRBJ2-1, with a tentative D gene TRBD2 over 5 matching bases. The origin of this receptor is an adult with an advanced solid tumor such as melanoma, head and neck, liver or kidney cancer. The CDR3 reads as follows: CASSLGGSVNEQFF. Read as DNA, the sequence is TGTGCCAGCAGCTTAGGTGGTAGCGTCAATGAGCAGTTCTTC.